Here is one T cell receptor beta chain with its context. This entry belongs to a study of T cells after yellow fever vaccination. This CDR3 spans 16 amino acids. Per the germline V gene, CDR1 is SGHRS and CDR2 is YFSETQ. Trimming cost V 0 bases and J 8 bases; bases outside gene matches: 13. One entry per CDR3 protein results from TCRdb running MiXCR on the 5' RACE reads. The sample gives 510,000 or so distinct CDR3 sequences, around 21% of which show up once; around 15% is in the top ten. This material consisted of PBMCs, taken 15 days after the yellow fever booster vaccination. The genes are TRBV5-1 and TRBJ1-2, with 7 bases lining up with TRBD1. The TCR originated in a man aged 25-45 years who received the YFV17D yellow fever vaccine. The CDR3 bases are TGCGCCAGCAGCTTGGTGCCGGGGACAGCGGAGGAAGGCTACACCTTC. Protein product: CASSLVPGTAEEGYTF.